This paragraph reports one TCR beta chain. Its antigen is unknown. The junction does not match germline at one end; this may be a read error. The CDR3 measures 12 amino acids from cysteine to phenylalanine. Just the 36-base CDR3 DNA is kept, in frame starting at base 1. CDR1 and CDR2 are read off the germline V gene (reference sequence) as SEHNR and FQNEAQ. The sample is drawn from a study of follicular helper T cells after annual influenza vaccination (dated by TCRdb to between 2016 and 2019). Some background on the complete study: Blood was collected on days 0, 7 and 28 after each seasonal influenza vaccination. One week after vaccination, a second recruited cohort of 11 to 12 subjects (Table S1) displayed a similar ICOS+CD38+ cTfh response. To look at recall of cTfh clones, some subjects were tracked through successive annual vaccinations covering the 2013-2014, 2014-2015 and 2015-2016 seasons. Multi-year samples were available from six subjects, with four subjects covering two vaccination seasons and two subjects covering three seasons. The 2015 samples were processed right after collection, while the 2013-2014 samples were cryopreserved.

What the work shows at the level of the full study, not this receptor alone: Successive annual vaccinations recalled a recurring oligoclonal ICOS+CD38+ cTfh response that included tetramer and AIM influenza-specific clonotypes. Day 7 ICOS+CD38+ clones were most often found later in ICOS-CD38- cTfh, suggesting that subset may serve as a memory reservoir. Because only about 9-20% of the analyzed cells gave productive TCRB sequences, there was no way to sample rare clonotypes. ICOS+CD38+ cTfh clonality correlated with the frequency of that population, and its change correlated with the change in circulating plasmablast frequency.

In light of the paper, this sample's time point label describes: 2015-2016 season, 7 days after influenza vaccination. Adults received seasonal inactivated influenza vaccine (Fluvarix), and TCRB sequencing tracked sorted blood CD4 subsets before and after vaccination. To be eligible, subjects had to live in the community and must not have received influenza vaccine in the previous 6 months. Reasons for exclusion included contraindications to influenza vaccine, substance abuse, HIV/AIDS, active malignancy, immunomodulatory medication, and active illness such as respiratory infection. At each time point, roughly 35 to 110 mL of blood was collected. Circulating Tfh were defined as non-naive CD4+CXCR5+PD-1+ cells, and these cells were sorted into ICOS+CD38+ and ICOS-CD38- fractions. PBMC were isolated using Ficoll-Paque PLUS or SepMate separation. Before DNA was extracted, the cell subsets were sorted from PBMC using a BD FACS Aria.

Libraries were made using the immunoSEQ multiplex PCR assay. Adaptive Biotechnologies carried out TCRB amplification, library preparation, sequencing and preliminary bioinformatics at Survey level resolution. TCRB sequencing used multiplex PCR amplification of genomic DNA from sorted cTfh populations. In the source study's methods: In R, clonality was calculated as 1 minus the normalized Shannon entropy, and the Gini index was computed using the R package ineq. The overlap score was defined as the summed counts of shared sequences divided by the total counts of all sequences in both compared samples. The significance of shared clonotypes was tested with Fisher's exact test, assuming a theoretical repertoire of 10^7 TCRB sequences. TCRdb's version of the immuneACCESS table is confined to in-frame rearrangements and falls short of the full clone set. An unresolved V gene accounts for under half of the shortfall where checked; the remainder is of unknown origin. V, J and clone size reflect that table, while D and trimming were determined from the DNA. A total of roughly 5,000 clones appear in this sample, about four fifths of them only once. The ten top clones hold just over 2.5% of the sample.

Material: CXCR5+ CD38- circulating T follicular helper cells from blood, obtained 7 days after influenza vaccination. In the paper's terms, the cell subset or site label means: circulating Tfh, non-naive CD4+CXCR5+PD-1+ (ICOS+CD38+ or ICOS-CD38-). The receptor chain draws on TRBV7-9 and TRBJ2-7, with 7 bases aligning to TRBD2. The sequence derives from an adult who received the influenza vaccine. The DNA sequence is given as TGTGCCAGCAGCCTAGCGGCCCCCGAACAGTACTTC. The resulting protein is CASSLAAPEQYF. Extended through the reference TRBV7-9 and TRBJ2-7 proteins, this CDR3 yields the full variable domain: DTGVSQNPRHKITKRGQNVTFRCDPISEHNRLYWYRQTLGQGPEFLTYFQNEAQLEKSRLLSDRFSAERPKGSFSTLEIQRTEQGDSAMYLCASSLAAPEQYFGPGTRLTVT.